The 22 T cell receptor beta chains below come from one sample, sequenced in a study of CD8+ T cells in alopecia areata. Extraction and reverse transcription of RNA yielded cDNA as the sequencing template. The repertoire was sequenced with immunoSEQ multiplex PCR; TCRdb's copy has only in-frame clones and lacks some. The table includes roughly 250,000 clones, about 68% detected once. The sequencing used CD4+ T cells sorted from blood, collected at week 0. All receptors derive from a human donor with alopecia areata.

This chain joins TRBV10-3 and TRBJ1-6, with 8 bases fitting TRBD1. Trimming at V came to 4 bases and at J to 9 bases, leaving 11 bases not matched to a gene. Germline CDR1 and CDR2: ENHRY and SYGVKD. The CDR3 sequence is 16 residues long. The CDR3 here is CAISVNPGQGTSPLHF. The CDR3 nucleotides are TGTGCCATCAGTGTAAACCCCGGACAGGGTACTTCACCCCTCCACTTT.

This clone was counted a few times. The CDR3 nucleotides are TGCAGCGTTGACAAAGGGTTCCCCACGAAGCTTAATGAAAAACTGTTTTTT. This gives the protein CSVDKGFPTKLNEKLFF. The V call is TRBV29-1, the J call TRBJ1-4; unclear D gene. V was clipped by 3 bases and J by 4 bases, with 21 bases between them. Looked up from germline, CDR1 is SQVTM and CDR2 is ANQGSEA. The CDR3 is 17 residues long.

Turning to this clone: The junction and the germline gene differ at one end; a read error may be behind it. This chain links TRBV6-6 with TRBJ2-7, with TRBD1 identical over 9 bases. This CDR3 spans 12 amino acids. CDR1 is MNHNY, CDR2 SVGAGI, per germline (reference sequence). CDR3 in DNA: TGTGCCAGCAGTATCCTACAGGGGGCCCCCGACTTC. Protein: CASSILQGAPDF.

The chain joins TRBV6-5 to TRBJ2-5; TRBD2 is a possible D gene (5 bases). The ends were cut back, 5 bases at V and 3 bases at J, with 16 bases in the middle. Germline V lookup: CDR1 MNHEY, CDR2 SVGAGI. This CDR3 is built from 15 residues. As DNA, the CDR3 is TGTGCCAGCAGTCCTGGAGGTAGTTGGGAAGAGACCCAGTACTTC. Translation gives CASSPGGSWEETQYF.

This clone came up once. This sequence joins TRBV6-5 and TRBJ1-5; D might be TRBD1 (5 bases). V lost 7 bases, J lost 7 bases, and 20 bases lay in between. This CDR3 is built from 15 residues. CDR1 is MNHEY and CDR2 is SVGAGI in the germline V gene. The CDR3 reads CASTKDGGWDQPQHF. CDR3 bases: TGTGCCAGCACCAAAGACGGAGGATGGGACCAGCCCCAGCATTTT.

The rearrangement uses TRBV10-3 and TRBJ2-7, with D perhaps matching TRBD1 or TRBD2 (6 bases each). Germline lookup yields CDR1 ENHRY and CDR2 SYGVKD. The V end was cut by 3 bases, the J end by 3 bases, with 12 bases between. CDR3 length equals 14 residues. Here the CDR3 DNA reads TGTGCCATCAGTGATAGGGGGGCGATCTACGAGCAGTACTTC. Its translation: CAISDRGAIYEQYF.

The V gene is TRBV13, the J gene TRBJ1-1; D remains ambiguous. The CDR3 covers 13 residues. V lost 5 bases to trimming and J lost 0 bases, with 7 bases between them. The V gene's germline CDR1 is PRHDT and CDR2 FYEKMQ (reference sequence). CDR3 nucleotides: TGTGCCAGCAGCAATCGGGTGAACACTGAAGCTTTCTTT. It encodes CASSNRVNTEAFF.

Notes on this clone: An end of the junction does not agree with germline; a read error may underlie this. CDR3 DNA: TGTGCCAGCAGCCCTTCGGGACAGGGATCGGAGCCGTTCTTC. Translated: CASSPSGQGSEPFF. The rearrangement joins TRBV7-3 to TRBJ2-1; 9 nucleotides align to TRBD1. CDR3 length: 14 amino acids. Germline V gene sequence: CDR1 SGHTA, CDR2 FQGTGA.

The chain couples TRBV30 to TRBJ1-2; D is unclear. V was pared by 0 bases and J by 5 bases, with 7 bases between. The CDR3 has 12 residues. Germline V gene lookup returns CDR1 GTSNPN and CDR2 SVGIG (reference sequence). CDR3 bases: TGTGCCTGGAGTGTAGAGGGTTATGGCTACACCTTC. It translates to CAWSVEGYGYTF.

The chain recombines TRBV6-6 with TRBJ2-5; D gene ambiguous. The CDR3 spans 15 residues. Trimming cost V 3 bases and J 2 bases, with 13 bases left between them. Per the germline V gene, CDR1 is MNHNY and CDR2 is SVGAGI (reference sequence). CDR3 in amino acids: CASSYDSASQETQYF. For the CDR3, the DNA is TGTGCCAGCAGTTATGACTCGGCAAGTCAAGAGACCCAGTACTTC.

With regard to this clone: An end of the junction does not agree with germline; a read error may underlie this. V is TRBV7-8 and J is TRBJ1-5, with no clear D. CDR1 and CDR2 (germline): SGHVS, FQNEAQ. The CDR3 extends over 14 amino acids. CDR3 nucleotides: TGTGCCAGCAGTTTAGGGAATAGCAATCAGCCCCAGCATTTT. This codes for CASSLGNSNQPQHF. Together with reference TRBV7-8 and TRBJ1-5, the CDR3 gives the full variable domain: GAGVSQSPRYKVAKRGQDVALRCDPISGHVSLFWYQQALGQGPEFLTYFQNEAQLDKSGLPSDRFFAERPEGSVSTLKIQRTQQEDSAVYLCASSLGNSNQPQHFGDGTRLSIL.

This sequence joins TRBV18 and TRBJ2-3, with TRBD1 matching 10 bases. With V trimmed by 6 bases and J by 3 bases, 9 bases remained unmatched. The V gene's germline CDR1 is KGHSH and CDR2 LQKENI. The CDR3 covers 16 residues. CDR3 loop: CASSHRQGALTDTQYF. The CDR3 nucleotides read TGTGCCAGCTCTCATCGACAGGGGGCGCTGACAGATACGCAGTATTTT.

The V gene is TRBV10-3, the J gene TRBJ2-3; TRBD2 is a possible D gene (5 bases). CDR3 length equals 14 residues. The germline CDR1 and CDR2 sequences are ENHRY and SYGVKD. V lost 10 bases and J 2 bases, leaving 16 bases between the germline ends. CDR3 loop: CATREIGSTDTQYF. The CDR3 DNA sequence: TGTGCCACCCGGGAAATTGGATCCACAGATACGCAGTATTTT.

The genes are TRBV29-1 and TRBJ1-5, with 9 nucleotides matching TRBD1. This CDR3 comprises 13 residues. The germline V gene has CDR1 SQVTM and CDR2 ANQGSEA. Trimming removed 6 bases from V and 5 bases from J; junction bases left unmatched: 5. The CDR3 here is CSVGTGRDQPQHF. Written as DNA, the CDR3 is TGCAGCGTCGGGACAGGGCGGGATCAGCCCCAGCATTTT.

The rearrangement links TRBV10-3 to TRBJ2-5; TRBD1 might be the D (5 bases). This CDR3 region has 12 residues. Germline-derived CDR1 and CDR2 are ENHRY and SYGVKD. V was shortened by 4 bases and J by 5 bases, with 8 bases between the two germline ends. The CDR3 reads CAISVKGETQYF. Written as DNA, the CDR3 is TGTGCCATCAGTGTAAAGGGGGAGACCCAGTACTTC.

The V and J genes are TRBV6-5 and TRBJ1-2, with 7 positions matching TRBD1. The germline V gene has CDR1 MNHEY and CDR2 SVGAGI. This CDR3 is built from 15 residues. V lost 7 bases and J lost 4; bases outside the gene matches: 12. The CDR3 nucleotides read TGTGCCAGCACCCTGGGAGGGGGCGCTTCCTATGGCTACACCTTC. Translation gives CASTLGGGASYGYTF.

V and J are TRBV5-1 and TRBJ2-5, with 12 bases lining up with TRBD2. The junction had 13 bases not matched to a gene; V was cut back by 7 bases and J by 0 bases. Germline V gives CDR1 SGHRS, CDR2 YFSETQ. This CDR3 comprises 18 residues. The CDR3 DNA reads as TGCGCCAGCTCGGCCGGACTAGCGGGGACGGGGTACCAAGAGACCCAGTACTTC. Translated, it gives CASSAGLAGTGYQETQYF.

The chain employs TRBV6-5 and TRBJ1-2; D remains ambiguous. Germline loops: CDR1 MNHEY, CDR2 SVGAGI. V dropped 6 bases and J dropped 7 bases, with 21 bases sitting between them. There are 15 residues in the CDR3. The CDR3 coding sequence is TGTGCCAGCAGCCCAGGCTTGTGGGAGGATGGTGGCTACACCTTC. Translation: CASSPGLWEDGGYTF.

V is TRBV4-1 and J is TRBJ2-1; D possibly corresponds to TRBD1 (6 bases). Germline values: CDR1 MGHRA, CDR2 YSYEKL. This CDR3 is built from 15 residues. Trimming cost V 6 bases and J 1 base, with 13 bases left between them. The CDR3 loop reads CASRNRVDSYNEQFF. The CDR3 nucleotides read TGCGCCAGCAGAAACAGGGTGGATTCCTACAATGAGCAGTTCTTC.

Note on this clone: This sample includes further DNA sequences coding for the same CDR3. This rearrangement joins TRBV29-1 to TRBJ2-5; D not certain. The CDR3 sequence is 12 residues long. Trimming removed 4 bases at V and 2 bases at J, with 8 bases between. Per germline, CDR1 SQVTM and CDR2 ANQGSEA. Here the CDR3 reads CSVAVQQETQYF. CDR3 coding DNA: TGCAGCGTTGCCGTACAGCAAGAGACCCAGTACTTC.

This chain uses TRBV30 with TRBJ2-1, with D uncertain. V was shortened by 3 bases and J by 10 bases, with 10 bases between the two germline ends. From germline, CDR1 is GTSNPN and CDR2 SVGIG (reference sequence). The CDR3 extends over 11 amino acids. In DNA, the CDR3 is TGTGCCTGGAGAATAGGGCTAGAGCAGTTCTTC. This sequence encodes CAWRIGLEQFF.

V gene TRBV30 combines with J gene TRBJ2-5; the D gene is possibly TRBD1 (5 bases). V was trimmed by 4 bases and J by 2 bases, leaving 8 bases between them. Germline CDR1 is GTSNPN and CDR2 is SVGIG (reference sequence). The CDR3 length is 12 residues. The CDR3 DNA reads as TGTGCCTGGACCCAGGGACAAGAGACCCAGTACTTC. Translation gives CAWTQGQETQYF. Looking up the rest from reference TRBV30 and TRBJ2-5 gives the full variable domain: SQTIHQWPATLVQPVGSPLSLECTVEGTSNPNLYWYRQAAGRGLQLLFYSVGIGQISSEVPQNLSASRPQDRQFILSSKKLLLSDSGFYLCAWTQGQETQYFGPGTRLLVL.